This passage covers 4 T cell receptor beta chains from one sample sequenced in a study of T cells after yellow fever vaccination. One entry per CDR3 protein, called by TCRdb with MiXCR from the 5' RACE reads. The data show more than 300,000 distinct CDR3 sequences, 6.8% seen once. This material consisted of PBMCs, taken approximately 47 days after the first yellow fever vaccination. These TCRs come from a man aged 18 to 29 who received the YFV17D yellow fever vaccine.

This clonotype was recorded at least ten times. The V gene is TRBV7-2, the J gene TRBJ2-7, with 7 bases fitting TRBD1. The CDR3 is made up of 13 amino acids. V trimming: 3 bases; J trimming: 3 bases; junction bases outside the gene matches: 2. CDR1 is SGHTA and CDR2 is FQGNSA in the germline V gene. CDR3 coding DNA: TGTGCCAGCAGCTTGGGACAGCTCTACGAGCAGTACTTC. It yields the protein CASSLGQLYEQYF. The full variable domain, completed using reference TRBV7-2 and TRBJ2-7, is GAGVSQSPSNKVTEKGKDVELRCDPISGHTALYWYRQSLGQGLEFLIYFQGNSAPDKSGLPSDRFSAERTGGSVSTLTIQRTQQEDSAVYLCASSLGQLYEQYFGPGTRLTVT.

This clonotype has just a few counts. J is TRBJ2-7 and V is TRBV29-1; TRBD1 agrees at 10 bases. V shed 7 bases, J shed 1 base, and the junction held 4 bases outside the gene matches. This CDR3 is built from 13 residues. Germline CDR1 and CDR2: SQVTM and ANQGSEA. This CDR3 reads CSAGTGVSYEQYF. Written as DNA, the CDR3 is TGCAGCGCCGGGACAGGGGTATCCTACGAGCAGTACTTC.

This clonotype has more than one count but fewer than ten. The V and J genes are TRBV5-1 and TRBJ2-2, with D uncertain. The CDR3 extends over 17 amino acids. V was shortened by 4 bases and J by 7 bases, with 23 bases between the two germline ends. Germline CDR1 is SGHRS and CDR2 is YFSETQ. CDR3 sequence reads: CASSRAGGPSGGGELFF. The CDR3 DNA follows: TGCGCCAGCAGCCGTGCTGGTGGGCCCTCCGGTGGCGGGGAGCTGTTTTTT.

This clonotype came up many times. The rearrangement uses TRBV29-1 and TRBJ1-1; D gene uncertain. V was clipped by 8 bases and J by 3 bases, with 16 bases between them. This CDR3 region has 13 residues. From germline, CDR1 is SQVTM and CDR2 ANQGSEA. CDR3 nucleotides: TGCAGCTTTAATAGGAATATGGACACTGAAGCTTTCTTT. Its protein product is CSFNRNMDTEAFF.